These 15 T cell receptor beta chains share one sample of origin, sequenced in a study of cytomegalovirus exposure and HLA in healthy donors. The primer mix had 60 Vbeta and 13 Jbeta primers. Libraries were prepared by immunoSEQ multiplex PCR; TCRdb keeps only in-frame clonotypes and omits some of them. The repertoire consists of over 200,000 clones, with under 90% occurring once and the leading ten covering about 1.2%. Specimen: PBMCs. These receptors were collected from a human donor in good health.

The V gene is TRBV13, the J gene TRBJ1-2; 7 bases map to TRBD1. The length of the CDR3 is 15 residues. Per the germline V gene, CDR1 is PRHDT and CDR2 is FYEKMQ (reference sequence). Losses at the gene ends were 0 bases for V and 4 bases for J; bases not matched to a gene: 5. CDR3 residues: CASSLGTGIFYGYTF. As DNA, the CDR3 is TGTGCCAGCAGCTTAGGGACAGGGATCTTCTATGGCTACACCTTC.

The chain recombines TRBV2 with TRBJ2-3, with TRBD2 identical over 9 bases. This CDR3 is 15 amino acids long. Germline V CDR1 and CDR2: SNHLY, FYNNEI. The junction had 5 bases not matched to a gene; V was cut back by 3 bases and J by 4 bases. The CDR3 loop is CASSEGLAGADTQYF. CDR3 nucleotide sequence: TGTGCCAGCAGTGAGGGACTAGCTGGGGCAGATACGCAGTATTTT.

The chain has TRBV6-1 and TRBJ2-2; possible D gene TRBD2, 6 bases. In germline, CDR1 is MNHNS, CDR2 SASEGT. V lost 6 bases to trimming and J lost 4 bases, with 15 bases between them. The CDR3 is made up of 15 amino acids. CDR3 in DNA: TGTGCCAGCAGCGCCGGAGGGTCGGGCACCGGGGAGCTGTTTTTT. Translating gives CASSAGGSGTGELFF.

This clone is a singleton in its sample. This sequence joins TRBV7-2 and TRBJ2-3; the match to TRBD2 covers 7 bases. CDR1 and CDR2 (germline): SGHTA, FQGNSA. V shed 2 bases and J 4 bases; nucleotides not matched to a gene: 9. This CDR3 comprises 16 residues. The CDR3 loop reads CASSLRGGRGADTQYF. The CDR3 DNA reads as TGTGCCAGCAGCTTAAGGGGCGGGAGAGGGGCAGATACGCAGTATTTT.

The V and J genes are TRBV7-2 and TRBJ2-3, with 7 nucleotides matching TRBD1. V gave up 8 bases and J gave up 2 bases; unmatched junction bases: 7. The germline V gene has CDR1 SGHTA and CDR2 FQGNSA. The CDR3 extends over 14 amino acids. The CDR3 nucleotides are TGTGCCAGCCGGACAGGCACTACCACAGATACGCAGTATTTT. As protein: CASRTGTTTDTQYF.

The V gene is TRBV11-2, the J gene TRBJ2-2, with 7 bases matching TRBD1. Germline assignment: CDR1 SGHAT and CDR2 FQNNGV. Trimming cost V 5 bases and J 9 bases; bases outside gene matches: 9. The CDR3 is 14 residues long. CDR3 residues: CASSPIRGYRELFF. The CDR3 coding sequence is TGTGCCAGCAGCCCGATCAGGGGGTACCGGGAGCTGTTTTTT.

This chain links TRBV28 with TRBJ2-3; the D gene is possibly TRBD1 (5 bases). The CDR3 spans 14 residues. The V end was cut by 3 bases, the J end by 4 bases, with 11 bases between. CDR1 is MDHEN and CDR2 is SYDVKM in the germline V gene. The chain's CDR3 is CASSFKGLADTQYF. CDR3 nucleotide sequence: TGTGCCAGCAGTTTTAAGGGGTTGGCAGATACGCAGTATTTT.

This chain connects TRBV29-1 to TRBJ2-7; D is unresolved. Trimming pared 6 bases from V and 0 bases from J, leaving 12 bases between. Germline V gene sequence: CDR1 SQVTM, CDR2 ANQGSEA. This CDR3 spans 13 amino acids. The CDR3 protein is CSVLRQSSYEQYF. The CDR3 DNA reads TGCAGCGTCCTGAGGCAGAGCTCCTACGAGCAGTACTTC.

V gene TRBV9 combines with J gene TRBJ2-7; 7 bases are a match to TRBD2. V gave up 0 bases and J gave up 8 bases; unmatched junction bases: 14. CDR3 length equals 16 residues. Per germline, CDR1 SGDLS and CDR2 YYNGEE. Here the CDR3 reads CASSVGRTAGDLQQYF. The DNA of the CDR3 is TGTGCCAGCAGCGTAGGGCGGACCGCGGGAGATCTACAGCAGTACTTC.

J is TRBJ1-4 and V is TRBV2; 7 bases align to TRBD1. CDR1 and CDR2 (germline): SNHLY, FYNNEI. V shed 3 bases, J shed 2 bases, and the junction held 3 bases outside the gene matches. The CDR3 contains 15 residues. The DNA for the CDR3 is TGTGCCAGCAGTGAGGAGGGACAGACTAATGAAAAACTGTTTTTT. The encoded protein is CASSEEGQTNEKLFF.

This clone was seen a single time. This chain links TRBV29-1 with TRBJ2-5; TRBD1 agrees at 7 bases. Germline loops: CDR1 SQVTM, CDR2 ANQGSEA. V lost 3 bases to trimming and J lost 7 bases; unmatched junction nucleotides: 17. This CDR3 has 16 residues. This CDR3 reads CSVDKTGAGGSVTQYF. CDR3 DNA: TGCAGCGTTGATAAAACCGGGGCAGGGGGTTCGGTGACCCAGTACTTC. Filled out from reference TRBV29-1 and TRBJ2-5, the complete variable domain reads SAVISQKPSRDICQRGTSLTIQCQVDSQVTMMFWYRQQPGQSLTLIATANQGSEATYESGFVIDKFPISRPNLTFSTLTVSNMSPEDSSIYLCSVDKTGAGGSVTQYFGPGTRLLVL.

This CDR3 reads CASSLRRLAGLSSYNEQFF. The DNA of the CDR3 is TGTGCCAGCAGCTTAAGGAGGCTAGCGGGTTTGAGCTCCTACAATGAGCAGTTCTTC. V usage is TRBV7-8 and J usage is TRBJ2-1, with 8 bases that match TRBD2. V shed 2 bases, J shed 0 bases, and the junction held 12 bases outside the gene matches. Germline V gives CDR1 SGHVS, CDR2 FQNEAQ. This CDR3 is built from 19 residues.

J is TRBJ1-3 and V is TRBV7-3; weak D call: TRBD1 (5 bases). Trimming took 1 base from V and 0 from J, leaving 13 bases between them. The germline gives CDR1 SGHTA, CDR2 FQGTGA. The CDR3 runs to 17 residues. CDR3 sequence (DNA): TGTGCCAGCAGCTTAAATACGGGACTTAGCTCTGGAAACACCATATATTTT. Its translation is CASSLNTGLSSGNTIYF.

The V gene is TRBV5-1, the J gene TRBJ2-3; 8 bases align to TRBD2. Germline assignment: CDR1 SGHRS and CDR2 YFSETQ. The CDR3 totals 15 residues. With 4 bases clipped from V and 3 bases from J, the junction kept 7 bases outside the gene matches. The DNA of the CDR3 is TGCGCCAGCAGCCTCGAGCGGGAGCAAACAGATACGCAGTATTTT. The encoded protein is CASSLEREQTDTQYF.

The chain's CDR3 is CATSRGVDEKLFF. In nucleotides, the CDR3 is TGTGCCACCAGCAGAGGAGTGGATGAAAAACTGTTTTTT. The chain carries TRBV15 and TRBJ1-4; D remains unclear. Trimming cost V 1 base and J 6 bases, with 6 bases left between them. The CDR3 is made up of 13 amino acids. Per the germline V gene, CDR1 is LNHNV and CDR2 is YYDKDF (reference sequence).